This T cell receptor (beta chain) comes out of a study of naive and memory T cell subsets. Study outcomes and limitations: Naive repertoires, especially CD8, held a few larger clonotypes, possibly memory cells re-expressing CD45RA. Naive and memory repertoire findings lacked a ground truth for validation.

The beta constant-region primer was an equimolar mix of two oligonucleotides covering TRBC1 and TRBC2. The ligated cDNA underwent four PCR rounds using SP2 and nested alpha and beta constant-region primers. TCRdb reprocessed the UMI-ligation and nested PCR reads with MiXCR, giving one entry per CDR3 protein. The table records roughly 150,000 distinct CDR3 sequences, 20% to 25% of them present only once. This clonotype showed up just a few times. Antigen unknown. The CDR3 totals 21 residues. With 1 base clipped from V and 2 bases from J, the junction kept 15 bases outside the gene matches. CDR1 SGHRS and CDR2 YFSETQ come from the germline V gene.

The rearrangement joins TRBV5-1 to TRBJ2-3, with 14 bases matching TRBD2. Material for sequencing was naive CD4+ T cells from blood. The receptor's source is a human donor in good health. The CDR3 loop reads CASSLIGPGTSGSSPTDTQYF. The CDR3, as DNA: TGCGCCAGCAGCTTGATCGGGCCCGGGACTAGCGGGAGTTCACCCACAGATACGCAGTATTTT.